Below are 17 T cell receptor beta chains sequenced from a single sample in a study of cytomegalovirus exposure and HLA in healthy donors. Profiled with immunoSEQ multiplex PCR; TCRdb holds only in-frame clones, not every one. The table lists tens of thousands of clones, approximately 96% of them singletons. The source material was PBMCs. These receptors originate from a woman between 18 and 29 years old in good health and CMV-seropositive.

The CDR3 loop reads CASSVEAGNGYTF. The CDR3 DNA reads as TGTGCCAGCAGCGTAGAGGCAGGGAATGGCTACACCTTC. The chain links TRBV9 to TRBJ1-2; D perhaps matches TRBD1 (5 bases). V lost 0 bases to trimming and J lost 6 bases, with 9 bases between them. Germline CDR1 SGDLS, CDR2 YYNGEE. This CDR3 comprises 13 residues.

The V gene is TRBV5-1, the J gene TRBJ2-2; 8 bases are shared with TRBD2. Germline V lookup: CDR1 SGHRS, CDR2 YFSETQ. J gave up 4 bases and V 1 base, and 6 bases lay outside the gene matches. The length of the CDR3 is 16 residues. This chain's CDR3 is CASSLPGLDGTGELFF. CDR3 DNA: TGCGCCAGCAGCTTGCCGGGACTAGATGGCACCGGGGAGCTGTTTTTT. Complete variable domain (other parts from reference TRBV5-1 and TRBJ2-2): KAGVTQTPRYLIKTRGQQVTLSCSPISGHRSVSWYQQTPGQGLQFLFEYFSETQRNKGNFPGRFSGRQFSNSRSEMNVSTLELGDSALYLCASSLPGLDGTGELFFGEGSRLTVL.

V usage is TRBV2 and J usage is TRBJ2-7; 9 nucleotides agree with TRBD1. CDR3 length: 14 residues. Germline assignment: CDR1 SNHLY and CDR2 FYNNEI. J was trimmed by 4 bases and V by 5 bases; bases with no gene match: 6. The CDR3 nucleotides read TGTGCCAGCAGTTCGTGGGGACAGGGATACGAGCAGTACTTC. This sequence encodes CASSSWGQGYEQYF.

J is TRBJ2-5 and V is TRBV9, with 7 bases fitting TRBD2. V dropped 2 bases and J dropped 5; count of bases not matched to a gene: 12. Germline values: CDR1 SGDLS, CDR2 YYNGEE. This CDR3 is 16 amino acids long. The CDR3 bases are TGTGCCAGCAGCGTGTCGGTAGGACTAGAATTGGAGACCCAGTACTTC. Translation: CASSVSVGLELETQYF. Together with reference TRBV9 and TRBJ2-5, the CDR3 gives the full variable domain: DSGVTQTPKHLITATGQRVTLRCSPRSGDLSVYWYQQSLDQGLQFLIQYYNGEERAKGNILERFSAQQFPDLHSELNLSSLELGDSALYFCASSVSVGLELETQYFGPGTRLLVL.

V is TRBV5-6 and J is TRBJ2-1; possible D gene TRBD1, 5 bases. The germline CDR1 and CDR2 sequences are SGHDT and YYEEEE. CDR3 length equals 11 residues. Trimming removed 3 bases from V and 9 bases from J, with 7 bases in between. The CDR3 loop is CASSSGFEQFF. In DNA form, the CDR3 reads TGTGCCAGCAGCTCAGGGTTTGAGCAGTTCTTC.

The chain has TRBV2 and TRBJ2-7; 11 bases agree with TRBD2. The V gene's germline CDR1 is SNHLY and CDR2 FYNNEI. V was clipped by 7 bases and J by 9 bases; unmatched bases: 23. This CDR3 region has 18 residues. CDR3 protein: CASTTGTSGALSRVGQYF. In nucleotides, the CDR3 is TGTGCCAGCACCACCGGGACTAGCGGAGCCCTCTCCCGGGTGGGGCAGTACTTC.

The V and J genes are TRBV29-1 and TRBJ2-3, with D possibly being TRBD2 (6 bases). Germline V lookup: CDR1 SQVTM, CDR2 ANQGSEA. The V and J ends lost 7 bases and 6 bases respectively, with 41 bases between them. The length of the CDR3 is 21 residues. The CDR3 DNA follows: TGCAGCGCCGCCGCTGGTTGGAGGGCGCCTAAAAGTTGGGAGCCTTCGGATACGCAGTATTTT. It codes for CSAAAGWRAPKSWEPSDTQYF.

The chain uses TRBV9 and TRBJ2-5; 9 positions agree with TRBD2. CDR3 length: 16 residues. Looked up from germline, CDR1 is SGDLS and CDR2 is YYNGEE. V shed 4 bases and J 5 bases; nucleotides not matched to a gene: 12. The CDR3 DNA is TGTGCCAGCAGCACCCCCCTAGCGGGATGGGAGGAGACCCAGTACTTC. This gives the protein CASSTPLAGWEETQYF.

The rearrangement uses TRBV7-8 and TRBJ1-5; possibly TRBD1 for D (5 bases). CDR1 and CDR2 (germline): SGHVS, FQNEAQ. The length of the CDR3 is 16 residues. V lost 1 base and J 1 base, leaving 11 bases between the germline ends. The DNA for the CDR3 is TGTGCCAGCAGCTTAGTTGGGGCTGGCAGCAATCAGCCCCAGCATTTT. Translated: CASSLVGAGSNQPQHF. The full variable domain, in which reference TRBV7-8 and TRBJ1-5 provide the parts outside the CDR3, is GAGVSQSPRYKVAKRGQDVALRCDPISGHVSLFWYQQALGQGPEFLTYFQNEAQLDKSGLPSDRFFAERPEGSVSTLKIQRTQQEDSAVYLCASSLVGAGSNQPQHFGDGTRLSIL.

This chain uses TRBV4-1 with TRBJ2-2; D is undetermined. CDR1 and CDR2 (germline): MGHRA, YSYEKL. Trimming shortened V by 1 base and J by 7 bases, and 10 bases separated the two germline ends. The CDR3 covers 14 residues. CDR3 sequence: CASSQGHQLGELFF. CDR3 nucleotide sequence: TGCGCCAGCAGCCAAGGACACCAACTCGGGGAGCTGTTTTTT.

J is TRBJ2-1 and V is TRBV5-1; 7 nucleotides agree with TRBD2. With 3 bases clipped from V and 8 bases from J, the junction kept 8 bases outside the gene matches. Per the germline V gene, CDR1 is SGHRS and CDR2 is YFSETQ. The CDR3 is 14 residues long. This chain's CDR3 is CASSSGLTSYEQFF. Here the CDR3 DNA reads TGCGCCAGCAGCTCGGGACTAACATCCTATGAGCAGTTCTTC.

This chain uses TRBV4-1 with TRBJ1-2; D uncertain. Germline V gene lookup returns CDR1 MGHRA and CDR2 YSYEKL. The CDR3 runs 13 residues. Trimming left V 0 bases short and J 3 bases short, with 5 bases between. The CDR3 coding sequence is TGCGCCAGCAGCCAAGATTCGGACTATGGCTACACCTTC. It specifies CASSQDSDYGYTF.

This chain's CDR3 is CASYGGQISSEQYF. CDR3 in DNA: TGTGCCAGCTACGGCGGACAGATCTCCAGCGAGCAGTACTTC. This chain uses TRBV2 with TRBJ2-7; a weak D match, TRBD1 (6 bases). Trimming left V 8 bases short and J 6 bases short, with 20 bases between. Germline V gene sequence: CDR1 SNHLY, CDR2 FYNNEI. The CDR3 contains 14 residues.

The rearrangement joins TRBV5-4 to TRBJ1-2; D unclear. Germline CDR1 reads SGHNT; CDR2 reads YYREEE (reference sequence). The CDR3 runs 14 residues. V shed 0 bases and J shed 8 bases, with 14 bases lying between them. The CDR3 protein is CASSLAHPLSGYTF. The CDR3 DNA reads as TGTGCCAGCAGCTTGGCACACCCGTTGTCCGGCTACACCTTC.

This clone appeared a single time. The chain carries TRBV19 and TRBJ1-2; a weak D match, TRBD1 (5 bases). Germline CDR1 LNHDA, CDR2 SQIVND (reference sequence). Trimming removed 3 bases at V and 6 bases at J, with 17 bases between. The CDR3 has 15 residues. The CDR3 spells CASSIPDKEIDGYTF. The CDR3 coding sequence is TGTGCCAGTAGTATTCCGGACAAGGAGATTGATGGCTACACCTTC. Complete variable domain (other parts from reference TRBV19 and TRBJ1-2): DGGITQSPKYLFRKEGQNVTLSCEQNLNHDAMYWYRQDPGQGLRLIYYSQIVNDFQKGDIAEGYSVSREKKESFPLTVTSAQKNPTAFYLCASSIPDKEIDGYTFGSGTRLTVV.

The gene calls are TRBV6-1 and TRBJ2-1; a possible D gene is TRBD2 (6 bases). The CDR3 is 15 residues long. Per the germline V gene, CDR1 is MNHNS and CDR2 is SASEGT. With 4 bases removed from V and 2 bases from J, the gap between germline ends came to 12 bases. CDR3 loop: CASSVAAPAYNEQFF. The CDR3 DNA is TGTGCCAGCAGTGTAGCGGCCCCCGCCTACAATGAGCAGTTCTTC.

V and J are TRBV25-1 and TRBJ1-1, with 8 bases lining up with TRBD1. V was pared by 5 bases and J by 0 bases, with 8 bases of the junction left unmatched. CDR3 size: 16 residues. Per germline, CDR1 MGHDK and CDR2 SYGVNS. CDR3 in DNA: TGTGCCAGCAGTCCAACAGGGGGGGGTATGAACACTGAAGCTTTCTTT. Translating gives CASSPTGGGMNTEAFF.